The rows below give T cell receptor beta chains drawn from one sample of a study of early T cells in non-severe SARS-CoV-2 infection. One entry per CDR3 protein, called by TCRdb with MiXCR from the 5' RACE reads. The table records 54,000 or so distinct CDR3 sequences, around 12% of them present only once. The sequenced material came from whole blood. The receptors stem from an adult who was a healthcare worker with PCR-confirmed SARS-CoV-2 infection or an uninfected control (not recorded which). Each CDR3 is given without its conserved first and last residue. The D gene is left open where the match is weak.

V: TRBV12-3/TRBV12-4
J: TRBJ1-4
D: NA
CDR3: ASSFGGVREKLF

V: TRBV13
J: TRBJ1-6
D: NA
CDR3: ASSLGGLNYNSPLH

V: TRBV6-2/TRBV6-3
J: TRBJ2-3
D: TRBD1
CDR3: ASSLRTGGIDTQY

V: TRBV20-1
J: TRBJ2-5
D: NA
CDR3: SARRGAETQY

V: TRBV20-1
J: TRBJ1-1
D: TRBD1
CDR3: SAQEQGPDTEAF

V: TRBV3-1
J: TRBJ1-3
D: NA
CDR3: ASSNTGVSSGNTIY

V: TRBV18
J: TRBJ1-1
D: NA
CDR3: ASSPRGAGTEAF

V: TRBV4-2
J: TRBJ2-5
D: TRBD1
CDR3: ASSSRDRAEETQY

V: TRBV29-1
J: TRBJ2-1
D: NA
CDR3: SVEPDNEQF

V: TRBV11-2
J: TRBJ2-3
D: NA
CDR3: ASSPRRLTQY

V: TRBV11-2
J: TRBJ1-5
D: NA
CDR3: ASSLEGGHQPQH

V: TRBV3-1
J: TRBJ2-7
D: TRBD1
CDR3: ASSLRQGAEEQY

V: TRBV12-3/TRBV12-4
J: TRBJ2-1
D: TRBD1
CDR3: ASRGQGSYNEQF

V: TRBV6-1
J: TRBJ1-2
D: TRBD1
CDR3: ASSEAGTGGYGYT

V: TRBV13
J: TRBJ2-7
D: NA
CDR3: ASSSQESSYEQY

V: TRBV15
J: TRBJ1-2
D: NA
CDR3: ATSRDAAASYGYT

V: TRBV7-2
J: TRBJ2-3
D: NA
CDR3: ASSSEVTDTQY

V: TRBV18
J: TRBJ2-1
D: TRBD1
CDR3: ASSTGQGGRNEQF

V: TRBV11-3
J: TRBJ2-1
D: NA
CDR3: ASSLEDNEQF

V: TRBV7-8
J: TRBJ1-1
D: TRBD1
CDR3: ASSLRGDRRNTEAF

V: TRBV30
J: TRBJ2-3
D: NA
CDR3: AWSFGVADTQY

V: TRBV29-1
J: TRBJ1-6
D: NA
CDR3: SVAETLISPLH

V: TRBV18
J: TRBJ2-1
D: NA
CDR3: ASSPPGGRSSYNEQF

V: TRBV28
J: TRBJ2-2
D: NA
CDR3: ASSTQNTGELF

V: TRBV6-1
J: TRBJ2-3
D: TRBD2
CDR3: ATLPGGAEDTQY

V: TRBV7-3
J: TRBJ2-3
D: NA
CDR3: ASTPGGTDTQY

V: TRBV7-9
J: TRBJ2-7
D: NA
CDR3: ASSYPRDASEQY

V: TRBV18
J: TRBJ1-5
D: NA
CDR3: ASSPQGDQPQH

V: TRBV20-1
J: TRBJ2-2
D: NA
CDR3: SARDHDTGELF

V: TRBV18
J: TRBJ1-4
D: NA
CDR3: ASSPGTPYEKLF

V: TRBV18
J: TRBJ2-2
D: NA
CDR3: ASSPPVDTGELF

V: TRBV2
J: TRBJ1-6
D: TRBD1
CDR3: ASSEGQGDNSPLH

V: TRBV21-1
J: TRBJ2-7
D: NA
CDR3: ASSKVSGTDATYEQY

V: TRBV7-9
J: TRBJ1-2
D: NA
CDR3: ASSLEVQIYGYT

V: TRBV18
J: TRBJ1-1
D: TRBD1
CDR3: ASSRAGTGGTEAF

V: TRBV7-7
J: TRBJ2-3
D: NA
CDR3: ASSPGQSIVDTQY

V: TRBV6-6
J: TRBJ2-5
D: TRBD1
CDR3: ASSYRQGARETQY

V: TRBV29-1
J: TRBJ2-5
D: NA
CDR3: SVAVTVQETQY

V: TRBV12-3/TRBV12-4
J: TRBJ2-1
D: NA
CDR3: ASSYSGNSYNEQF

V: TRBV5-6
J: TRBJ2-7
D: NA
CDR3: ASSSYDLGGTVYEQY

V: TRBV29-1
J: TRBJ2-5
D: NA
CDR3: SVDSAPRGQETQY

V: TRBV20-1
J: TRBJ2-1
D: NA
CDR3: SAPKRGFQYNEQF

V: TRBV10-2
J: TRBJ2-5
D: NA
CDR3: ASRDTSGQETQY

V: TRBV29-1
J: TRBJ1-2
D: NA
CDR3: SVLRGPANYGYT

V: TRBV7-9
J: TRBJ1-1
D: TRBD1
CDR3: ASRPRQGTEAF

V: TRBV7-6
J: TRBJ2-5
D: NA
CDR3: ASSPSDSQETQY

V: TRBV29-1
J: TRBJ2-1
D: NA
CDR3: SVGGGYYNEQF

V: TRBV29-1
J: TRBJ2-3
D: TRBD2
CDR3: SVDSGGTDTQY